A selection of T cell receptor beta chains follows, all from one sample in a study of Ad26.COV2.S vaccination and SARS-CoV-2 variants. Only in-frame clones appear in the TCRdb table, and some are missing; sequencing was by immunoSEQ multiplex PCR. The sample lists about 350,000 clones; under 95% were seen once. The sample consisted of peripheral blood, taken after recovery from COVID-19. These receptors originate from a human donor who had recovered from COVID-19. Each CDR3 is given with its conserved first and last residue. A D gene is named only where the DNA matches it firmly. Part of the rows lack a size; the others show once, few, many or a class for expanded clones.

D: TRBD1
size: NA
J: TRBJ1-1
V: TRBV11-2
CDR3: CASSLSGRGPVSFF
DNA: TGTGCCAGCAGCTTAAGCGGCAGGGGGCCCGTGAGTTTCTTT

D: NA
size: NA
J: TRBJ1-6
V: TRBV18
CDR3: CASSPTRPGHKYNSPLHF
DNA: TGTGCCAGCTCACCGACCCGACCGGGACACAAATATAATTCACCCCTCCACTTT

D: NA
size: NA
J: TRBJ2-7
V: TRBV28
CDR3: CASSPNYEQYF
DNA: TGTGCCAGCAGCCCCAACTACGAGCAGTACTTC

D: NA
size: few
J: TRBJ1-5
V: TRBV7-2
CDR3: CASSPWANQPQHF
DNA: TGTGCCAGCAGCCCTTGGGCCAATCAGCCCCAGCATTTT

D: NA
size: NA
J: TRBJ2-3
V: TRBV10-3
CDR3: CAIRTASTDTQYF
DNA: TGTGCCATCAGGACAGCAAGCACAGATACGCAGTATTTT

D: NA
size: NA
J: TRBJ2-1
V: TRBV13
CDR3: CASSLGSEQFF
DNA: TGTGCCAGCAGCTTAGGGAGTGAGCAGTTCTTC

D: TRBD1
size: NA
J: TRBJ2-5
V: TRBV7-9
CDR3: CASSATGVETQYF
DNA: TGTGCCAGCAGCGCGACAGGGGTGGAGACCCAGTACTTC

D: NA
size: NA
J: TRBJ2-1
V: TRBV25-1
CDR3: CASKGGPSYNEQFF
DNA: TGTGCCAGTAAGGGGGGGCCTTCCTACAATGAGCAGTTCTTC

D: NA
size: few
J: TRBJ1-5
V: TRBV19
CDR3: CASTPGSAQPQHF
DNA: TGTGCCAGTACCCCAGGGTCGGCTCAGCCCCAGCATTTT

D: NA
size: NA
J: TRBJ1-1
V: TRBV5-1
CDR3: CASRNEGENTEAFF
DNA: TGCGCCAGCAGGAACGAGGGCGAGAACACTGAAGCTTTCTTT

D: NA
size: NA
J: TRBJ1-2
V: TRBV7-9
CDR3: CASSLGTANYGYTF
DNA: TGTGCCAGCAGCTTAGGGACAGCTAACTATGGCTACACCTTC

D: NA
size: NA
J: TRBJ1-1
V: TRBV28
CDR3: CASSPLSGVSTEAFF
DNA: TGTGCCAGCAGCCCCCTGAGCGGGGTTTCCACTGAAGCTTTCTTT

D: NA
size: NA
J: TRBJ2-7
V: TRBV6-5
CDR3: CASRGGLATTREQYF
DNA: TGTGCCAGCAGAGGGGGGTTAGCCACCACTCGGGAGCAGTACTTC

D: TRBD1
size: NA
J: TRBJ2-7
V: TRBV5-5
CDR3: CASSPLPGQGSYEQYF
DNA: TGTGCCAGCAGCCCTCTCCCGGGACAGGGCTCCTACGAGCAGTACTTC

D: TRBD1
size: NA
J: TRBJ2-7
V: TRBV4-3
CDR3: CASSLDRQGASEQYF
DNA: TGCGCCAGCAGCCTAGATAGACAGGGGGCTAGCGAGCAGTACTTC

D: NA
size: NA
J: TRBJ1-6
V: TRBV6-6
CDR3: CASSLDSRYNSPLHF
DNA: TGTGCCAGCAGTCTGGACTCCCGCTATAATTCACCCCTCCACTTT

D: NA
size: once
J: TRBJ1-4
V: TRBV25-1
CDR3: CASREGANEKLFF
DNA: TGTGCCAGCAGGGAAGGGGCCAATGAAAAACTGTTTTTT

D: NA
size: NA
J: TRBJ1-5
V: TRBV2
CDR3: CASEGEFNQPQHF
DNA: TGTGCCAGTGAGGGGGAATTCAATCAGCCCCAGCATTTT

D: TRBD1
size: NA
J: TRBJ2-7
V: TRBV2
CDR3: CASSEGQGGHEQYF
DNA: TGTGCCAGCAGTGAGGGCCAAGGGGGCCACGAGCAGTACTTC

D: NA
size: NA
J: TRBJ1-2
V: TRBV11-2
CDR3: CASSLEQAYYGYTF
DNA: TGTGCCAGCAGCTTAGAGCAGGCCTACTATGGCTACACCTTC

D: NA
size: NA
J: TRBJ1-5
V: TRBV9
CDR3: CASSVGYNSNQPQHF
DNA: TGTGCCAGCAGCGTTGGGTACAATAGCAATCAGCCCCAGCATTTT

D: NA
size: NA
J: TRBJ1-1
V: TRBV5-4
CDR3: CASSLAGGFNTEAFF
DNA: TGTGCCAGCAGCTTGGCCGGGGGTTTCAACACTGAAGCTTTCTTT

D: NA
size: NA
J: TRBJ1-5
V: TRBV6-2/TRBV6-3
CDR3: CASSYSRGEDKWPQHF
DNA: TGTGCCAGCAGTTACTCCCGGGGCGAAGATAAGTGGCCCCAGCATTTT

D: TRBD2
size: NA
J: TRBJ2-7
V: TRBV3-1/TRBV3-2
CDR3: CASSLLGGSEQYF
DNA: TGTGCCAGCAGCCTCCTGGGGGGGAGCGAGCAGTACTTC

D: NA
size: few
J: TRBJ1-1
V: TRBV11-2
CDR3: CASTPDWPAGGAFF
DNA: TGTGCCAGCACCCCCGACTGGCCAGCGGGAGGAGCTTTCTTT

D: NA
size: NA
J: TRBJ2-1
V: TRBV4-3
CDR3: CASSQDDRSPYNEQFF
DNA: TGCGCCAGCAGCCAAGATGACAGGAGTCCCTACAATGAGCAGTTCTTC

D: TRBD1
size: many
J: TRBJ1-1
V: TRBV7-2
CDR3: CASSSRTGLNTEAFF
DNA: TGTGCCAGCAGCTCAAGGACAGGGTTGAACACTGAAGCTTTCTTT

D: NA
size: NA
J: TRBJ1-2
V: TRBV5-4
CDR3: CASSFSGNYGYTF
DNA: TGTGCCAGCAGCTTTTCCGGGAACTATGGCTACACCTTC

D: NA
size: NA
J: TRBJ1-5
V: TRBV6-2/TRBV6-3
CDR3: CASSYKIRGQPQHF
DNA: TGTGCCAGCAGTTACAAAATCAGGGGTCAGCCCCAGCATTTT

D: NA
size: NA
J: TRBJ1-2
V: TRBV9
CDR3: CASTGIPYGYTF
DNA: TGTGCCAGCACAGGGATACCCTATGGCTACACCTTC

D: NA
size: NA
J: TRBJ1-6
V: TRBV5-6
CDR3: CASSLLAADGSPLHF
DNA: TGTGCCAGCAGCTTGTTGGCCGCCGATGGATCACCCCTCCACTTT

D: NA
size: NA
J: TRBJ1-1
V: TRBV10-3
CDR3: CAIRGQGVDGMNTEAFF
DNA: TGTGCCATCAGGGGGCAAGGGGTTGATGGCATGAACACTGAAGCTTTCTTT

D: TRBD2
size: NA
J: TRBJ2-3
V: TRBV10-3
CDR3: CAISHAGTSGTDTQYF
DNA: TGTGCCATCAGTCACGCCGGGACTAGCGGGACAGATACGCAGTATTTT

D: NA
size: NA
J: TRBJ1-4
V: TRBV2
CDR3: CASSVRSNEKLFF
DNA: TGTGCCAGCAGTGTGAGGTCTAATGAAAAACTGTTTTTT

D: TRBD1
size: once
J: TRBJ1-1
V: TRBV7-2
CDR3: CASSVMGQGSTEAFF
DNA: TGTGCCAGCAGCGTTATGGGACAGGGGTCCACTGAAGCTTTCTTT

D: NA
size: NA
J: TRBJ1-6
V: TRBV27
CDR3: CASSYQNSYNSPLHF
DNA: TGTGCCAGCAGCTACCAAAACTCCTATAATTCACCCCTCCACTTT

D: NA
size: NA
J: TRBJ1-6
V: TRBV25-1
CDR3: CASRSGQSSYNSPLHF
DNA: TGTGCCAGCAGAAGCGGACAGAGCTCCTATAATTCACCCCTCCACTTT

D: NA
size: once
J: TRBJ1-2
V: TRBV7-9
CDR3: CASSLARGGNGYTF
DNA: TGTGCCAGCAGCTTAGCGAGGGGAGGCAATGGCTACACCTTC

D: NA
size: NA
J: TRBJ1-3
V: TRBV27
CDR3: CASSLQGGENTIYF
DNA: TGTGCCAGCAGTTTACAGGGTGGGGAGAACACCATATATTTT

D: NA
size: once
J: TRBJ2-2
V: TRBV7-3
CDR3: CASSLGDRRTGELFF
DNA: TGTGCCAGCAGCTTAGGAGATCGGAGAACCGGGGAGCTGTTTTTT

D: TRBD1
size: NA
J: TRBJ1-2
V: TRBV13
CDR3: CASSLGRGTGGDGYTF
DNA: TGTGCCAGCAGCTTAGGCCGGGGGACAGGGGGGGATGGCTACACCTTC

D: NA
size: NA
J: TRBJ1-6
V: TRBV7-9
CDR3: CASSSRWSNSPLHF
DNA: TGTGCCAGCAGCTCCCGGTGGAGCAATTCACCCCTCCACTTT

D: NA
size: NA
J: TRBJ2-7
V: TRBV12-3/TRBV12-4
CDR3: CASSWTDYEQYF
DNA: TGTGCCAGCAGTTGGACAGATTACGAGCAGTACTTC

D: NA
size: NA
J: TRBJ1-1
V: TRBV6-5
CDR3: CASSGQSMNTEAFF
DNA: TGTGCCAGCAGCGGACAGTCCATGAACACTGAAGCTTTCTTT

D: TRBD1
size: NA
J: TRBJ1-2
V: TRBV6-5
CDR3: CASSSDRDYYGYTF
DNA: TGTGCCAGCAGTTCGGACAGGGACTACTATGGCTACACCTTC

D: NA
size: NA
J: TRBJ2-3
V: TRBV12-3/TRBV12-4
CDR3: CASRSNTDTQYF
DNA: TGTGCCAGCAGATCTAACACAGATACGCAGTATTTT

D: NA
size: NA
J: TRBJ1-1
V: TRBV6-5
CDR3: CASSYSPRGSEAFF
DNA: TGTGCCAGCAGTTACTCACCGAGAGGGTCTGAAGCTTTCTTT

D: NA
size: NA
J: TRBJ1-1
V: TRBV11-2
CDR3: CASRLGLNTEAFF
DNA: TGTGCCAGCAGGTTAGGGTTGAACACTGAAGCTTTCTTT

D: NA
size: NA
J: TRBJ1-1
V: TRBV7-8
CDR3: CASSFLTDTDEAFF
DNA: TGTGCCAGCAGCTTTCTAACGGACACGGATGAAGCTTTCTTT